One and the same sample provided the 23 T cell receptor beta chains below, sequenced in a study of blood T cell repertoires in COVID-19. This table comes from immunoSEQ multiplex PCR, and its TCRdb copy is limited to in-frame clones, with some not included. The sample lists fewer than 600,000 clones, about 88% occurring once. Input material: peripheral blood. These receptors all stem from a man aged 18 to 29 with COVID-19, enrolled during active disease.

This clone was detected only once. The chain couples TRBV2 to TRBJ1-5; 11 positions match TRBD1. The germline gives CDR1 SNHLY, CDR2 FYNNEI. The CDR3 contains 14 residues. The trim removed 6 bases at V and 9 bases at J, leaving 7 bases unmatched. The DNA of the CDR3 is TGTGCCAGCAGCGGCGGACAGGGGGCAGGGCCCCAGCATTTT. Residues: CASSGGQGAGPQHF.

J is TRBJ1-1 and V is TRBV19; D is perhaps TRBD1 (5 bases). This CDR3 has 15 amino acids. CDR1 and CDR2 from the germline V gene are LNHDA and SQIVND (reference sequence). Trimming removed 6 bases at V and 5 bases at J, with 19 bases between. CDR3 loop: CASRGAFDGRTEAFF. The DNA of the CDR3 is TGTGCCAGTAGAGGGGCTTTCGACGGGAGGACTGAAGCTTTCTTT.

The gene calls are TRBV12-5 and TRBJ1-3; D is unclear. This CDR3 contains 15 residues. CDR1 and CDR2 from the germline V gene are LGHNT and FRNRAP. V lost 7 bases, J lost 0 bases, and 13 bases lay in between. This CDR3 is CASALFGVSGNTIYF. The CDR3 DNA reads TGTGCTAGTGCCCTTTTTGGAGTCTCTGGAAACACCATATATTTT.

The chain employs TRBV3-1 (or the pseudogene TRBV3-2) and TRBJ1-4; D perhaps matches TRBD1 (5 bases). CDR3 size: 17 residues. CDR1 and CDR2 (germline): LGHDT, YNNKEL (reference sequence). V shed 2 bases and J shed 8 bases, with 21 bases lying between them. The CDR3 DNA sequence: TGTGCCAGCAGCCAATTGGAGGGGACCCTGGTCGGGGAAAAACTGTTTTTT. It is translated as CASSQLEGTLVGEKLFF.

The V call is TRBV9, the J call TRBJ2-1, with a possible D match to TRBD1 (5 bases). Germline lookup yields CDR1 SGDLS and CDR2 YYNGEE. The CDR3 loop spans 18 amino acids. The V gene lost 0 bases and the J gene lost 0 bases, with 16 bases spanning the gap. The CDR3 loop reads CASSVDLGRTRSYNEQFF. The CDR3 bases are TGTGCCAGCAGCGTAGACCTGGGGCGGACCCGCTCCTACAATGAGCAGTTCTTC.

V and J are TRBV9 and TRBJ1-6, with TRBD1 matching over 9 bases. Germline V lookup: CDR1 SGDLS, CDR2 YYNGEE. V was pared by 4 bases and J by 7 bases, with 6 bases of the junction left unmatched. CDR3 size: 15 residues. The CDR3 loop is CASSPRTGENSPLHF. The CDR3 nucleotides read TGTGCCAGCAGCCCGCGGACAGGGGAAAATTCACCCCTCCACTTT.

J is TRBJ2-7 and V is TRBV11-3; D not certain. Germline CDR1 SGHNT, CDR2 YENEEA. The V and J ends lost 6 bases and 4 bases respectively, with 10 bases between them. This CDR3 comprises 12 residues. The CDR3 is CASSFSNYEQYF. DNA for the CDR3: TGTGCCAGCAGTTTTTCTAATTACGAGCAGTACTTC.

V is TRBV2 and J is TRBJ2-2, with TRBD2 matching 7 bases. V lost 0 bases to trimming and J lost 0 bases; unmatched junction nucleotides: 1. The CDR3 runs to 16 residues. CDR1 is SNHLY, CDR2 FYNNEI, per germline. In DNA form, the CDR3 reads TGTGCCAGCAGTGAAGCGGGAGGGCCGAACACCGGGGAGCTGTTTTTT. It codes for CASSEAGGPNTGELFF.

CDR3 amino acids: CASSPPGTGGGSPLHF. The CDR3 region has the DNA TGTGCCAGCAGCCCTCCCGGGACAGGGGGCGGTTCACCCCTCCACTTT. The chain is built from TRBV9 and TRBJ1-6, with 12 bases identical to TRBD1. With V trimmed by 4 bases and J by 9 bases, 8 bases remained unmatched. Looked up from germline, CDR1 is SGDLS and CDR2 is YYNGEE. The CDR3 totals 16 residues.

This chain uses TRBV5-1 with TRBJ2-7; 7 bases match TRBD2. Germline loops: CDR1 SGHRS, CDR2 YFSETQ. The CDR3 is 14 amino acids. V lost 5 bases, J lost 4 bases, and 9 bases stayed unmatched. As DNA, the CDR3 is TGCGCCAGCAGTCTACCCGGGACTACATACGAGCAGTACTTC. Protein: CASSLPGTTYEQYF.

This clone has more than one count but fewer than ten. Additional DNA sequences in this sample encode the identical CDR3. This chain links TRBV27 with TRBJ1-1, with a tentative D call TRBD1 (6 bases). Trimming left V 5 bases short and J 1 base short, with 8 bases between. This CDR3 region has 13 residues. Germline CDR1 reads MNHEY; CDR2 reads SMNVEV (reference sequence). Here the CDR3 DNA reads TGTGCCAGCAGTCGACAGGAGAACACTGAAGCTTTCTTT. Its protein product is CASSRQENTEAFF.

This clone was picked up one time. V gene TRBV5-5 combines with J gene TRBJ2-7; 13 positions match TRBD2. Germline CDR1 reads SGHKS; CDR2 reads YYEKEE (reference sequence). The V and J ends lost 4 bases and 3 bases, in that order; junction bases with no gene match: 10. The CDR3 is made up of 17 amino acids. In nucleotides, the CDR3 is TGTGCCAGCAGCAAGGGGACTAGCGGGGCCTCAAACTACGAGCAGTACTTC. It codes for CASSKGTSGASNYEQYF.

The chain links TRBV9 to TRBJ2-3; 7 nucleotides match TRBD2. CDR3 size: 16 residues. CDR1 and CDR2 from the germline V gene are SGDLS and YYNGEE. With 0 bases clipped from V and 3 bases from J, the junction kept 7 bases outside the gene matches. The CDR3 coding sequence is TGTGCCAGCAGCGTAGCCCAGGGCGGGAGAACAGATACGCAGTATTTT. Its protein product is CASSVAQGGRTDTQYF. Together with reference TRBV9 and TRBJ2-3, the CDR3 gives the full variable domain: DSGVTQTPKHLITATGQRVTLRCSPRSGDLSVYWYQQSLDQGLQFLIQYYNGEERAKGNILERFSAQQFPDLHSELNLSSLELGDSALYFCASSVAQGGRTDTQYFGPGTRLTVL.

This clone was observed a single time. This chain connects TRBV28 to TRBJ2-7; D is possibly TRBD1 (6 bases). V was trimmed by 2 bases and J by 6 bases, leaving 14 bases between them. Germline CDR1 reads MDHEN; CDR2 reads SYDVKM. CDR3 length equals 14 residues. CDR3 amino acids: CASSLQGHYSEQYF. In DNA form, the CDR3 reads TGTGCCAGCAGTTTACAGGGACACTACTCCGAGCAGTACTTC.

This rearrangement joins TRBV5-4 to TRBJ2-5; D may be TRBD1 (6 bases). The length of the CDR3 is 16 residues. V dropped 3 bases and J dropped 4 bases, with 19 bases sitting between them. CDR1 and CDR2 (germline): SGHNT, YYREEE (reference sequence). The CDR3 loop is CASSSKTQGAPETQYF. The CDR3 DNA sequence: TGTGCCAGCAGCTCCAAAACACAGGGAGCCCCAGAGACCCAGTACTTC.

V usage is TRBV4-2 and J usage is TRBJ2-5; 12 bases are a match to TRBD1. CDR1 is LGHNA, CDR2 YNFKEQ, per germline. This CDR3 spans 19 amino acids. V lost 5 bases, J lost 2 bases, and 15 bases stayed unmatched. The CDR3 reads CASSSRGTGGLHPQETQYF. For the CDR3, the DNA is TGTGCCAGCAGCTCAAGGGGGACAGGGGGCTTACACCCTCAAGAGACCCAGTACTTC.

The rearrangement links TRBV2 to TRBJ1-1, with a possible D match to TRBD1 (5 bases). The CDR3 is made up of 14 amino acids. Looked up from germline, CDR1 is SNHLY and CDR2 is FYNNEI. The V gene lost 1 base and the J gene lost 3 bases, with 9 bases spanning the gap. CDR3 bases: TGTGCCAGCAGTGAAGAGGGGATATACACTGAAGCTTTCTTT. This sequence encodes CASSEEGIYTEAFF.

V usage is TRBV2 and J usage is TRBJ1-5; 7 nucleotides line up with TRBD1. V lost 6 bases to trimming and J lost 4 bases; unmatched junction nucleotides: 9. The CDR3 has 15 residues. Germline V gene lookup returns CDR1 SNHLY and CDR2 FYNNEI. The CDR3 sequence is CASRPQQGWNQPQHF. The CDR3 coding sequence is TGTGCCAGCAGACCGCAACAGGGGTGGAATCAGCCCCAGCATTTT.

The V call is TRBV6-2 or TRBV6-3, the J call TRBJ2-7, with TRBD2 identical over 9 bases. Germline values: CDR1 MNHEY, CDR2 SVGEGT. V was pared by 4 bases and J by 0 bases, with 13 bases of the junction left unmatched. This CDR3 comprises 18 residues. The CDR3 region has the DNA TGTGCCAGCAGTTTACTCGATGCCGGGACTAGCATCTCCTACGAGCAGTACTTC. Its translation: CASSLLDAGTSISYEQYF.

The chain joins TRBV7-9 to TRBJ2-7; the match to TRBD1 covers 7 bases. The CDR3 runs to 13 residues. Germline loops: CDR1 SEHNR, CDR2 FQNEAQ (reference sequence). Losses at the gene ends were 5 bases for V and 3 bases for J; bases not matched to a gene: 4. CDR3 amino acids: CASSKGTVYEQYF. The CDR3 nucleotides are TGTGCCAGCAGCAAAGGGACAGTCTACGAGCAGTACTTC.

V usage is TRBV5-6 and J usage is TRBJ2-3; unclear D gene. The CDR3 totals 13 residues. Germline CDR1 SGHDT, CDR2 YYEEEE. Trimming took 3 bases from V and 6 from J, leaving 11 bases between them. The CDR3 nucleotides read TGTGCCAGCAGCTCGAACTCTCGGGATACGCAGTATTTT. Encoded protein: CASSSNSRDTQYF. The variable domain in full, completed from reference TRBV5-6 and TRBJ2-3, reads DAGVTQSPTHLIKTRGQQVTLRCSPKSGHDTVSWYQQALGQGPQFIFQYYEEEERQRGNFPDRFSGHQFPNYSSELNVNALLLGDSALYLCASSSNSRDTQYFGPGTRLTVL.

The rearrangement uses TRBV21-1 and TRBJ2-1; TRBD1 is the table's D call, not checked against the DNA. TRBV21-1 has pseudogene status. CDR3 length: 15 amino acids. CDR3 in amino acids: CASSKEWDNYNEQFF. DNA of the CDR3: TGTGCCAGCAGCAAAGAATGGGACAACTACAATGAGCAGTTCTTC.

The genes are TRBV6-5 and TRBJ2-2; D is perhaps TRBD1 (5 bases). This CDR3 has 12 residues. The V end was cut by 6 bases, the J end by 7 bases, with 9 bases between. The germline V gene has CDR1 MNHEY and CDR2 SVGAGI. The CDR3 sequence is CASRGLGGELFF. The DNA for the CDR3 is TGTGCCAGCAGGGGGCTGGGCGGGGAGCTGTTTTTT.